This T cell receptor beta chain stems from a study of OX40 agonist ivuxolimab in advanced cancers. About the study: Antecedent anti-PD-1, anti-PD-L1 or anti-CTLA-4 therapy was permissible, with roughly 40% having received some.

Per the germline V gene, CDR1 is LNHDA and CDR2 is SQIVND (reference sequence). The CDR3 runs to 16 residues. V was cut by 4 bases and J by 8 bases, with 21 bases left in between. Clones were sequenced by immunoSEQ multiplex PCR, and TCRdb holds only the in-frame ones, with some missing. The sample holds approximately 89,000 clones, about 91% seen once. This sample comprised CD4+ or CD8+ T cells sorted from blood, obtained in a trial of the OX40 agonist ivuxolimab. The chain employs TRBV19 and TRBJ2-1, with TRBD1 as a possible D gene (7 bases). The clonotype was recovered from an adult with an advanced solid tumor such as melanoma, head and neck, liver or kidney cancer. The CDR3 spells CASSTQGGRLQDEQFF. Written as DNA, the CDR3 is TGTGCCAGTAGTACCCAGGGGGGAAGACTACAGGATGAGCAGTTCTTC.